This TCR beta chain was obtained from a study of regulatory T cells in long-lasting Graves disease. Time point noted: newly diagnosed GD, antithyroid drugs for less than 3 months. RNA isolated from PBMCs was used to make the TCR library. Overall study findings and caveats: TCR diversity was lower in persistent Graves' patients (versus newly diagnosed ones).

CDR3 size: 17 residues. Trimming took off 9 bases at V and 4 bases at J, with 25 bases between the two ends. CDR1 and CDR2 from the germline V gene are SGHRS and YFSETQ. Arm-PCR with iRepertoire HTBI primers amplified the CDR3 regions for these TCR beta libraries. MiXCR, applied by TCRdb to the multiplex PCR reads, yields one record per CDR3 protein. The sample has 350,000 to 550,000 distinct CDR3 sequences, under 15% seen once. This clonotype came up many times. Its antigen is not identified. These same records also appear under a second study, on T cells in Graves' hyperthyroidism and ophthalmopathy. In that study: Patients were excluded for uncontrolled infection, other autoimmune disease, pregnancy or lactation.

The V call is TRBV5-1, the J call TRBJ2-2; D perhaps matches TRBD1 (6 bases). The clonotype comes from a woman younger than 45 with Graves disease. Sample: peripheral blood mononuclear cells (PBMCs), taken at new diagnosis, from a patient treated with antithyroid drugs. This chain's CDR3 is CATSLPQGTTFTGELFF. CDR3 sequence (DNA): TGCGCCACTAGCTTACCGCAGGGGACGACATTCACCGGGGAGCTGTTTTTT. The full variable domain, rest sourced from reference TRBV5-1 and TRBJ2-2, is KAGVTQTPRYLIKTRGQQVTLSCSPISGHRSVSWYQQTPGQGLQFLFEYFSETQRNKGNFPGRFSGRQFSNSRSEMNVSTLELGDSALYLCATSLPQGTTFTGELFFGEGSRLTVL.